This T cell receptor beta chain was documented in a study of shared T cell receptors in the human thymus. Clones were read by immunoSEQ multiplex PCR, and TCRdb kept only the in-frame ones, dropping some. Seen here are hundreds of thousands of clones, around nine tenths observed once, and the top ten hold about 0.01%. CDR1 SGDLS and CDR2 YYNGEE come from the germline V gene. V was cut by 4 bases and J by 5 bases, with 21 bases left in between. This CDR3 comprises 16 residues. These data were also reused for a study on human thymus T cells. As reported in that work: Finnish infants who were healthy and having corrective surgery for congenital heart defects made up the donors. Thymic and blood repertoires appeared to display a bias in their usage of V and J genes.

The sample taken for sequencing was thymocytes. This clonotype was sampled from a boy younger than two with a congenital heart defect. This rearrangement joins TRBV9 to TRBJ1-2; D unresolved. The CDR3 protein is CASSPPAELVKYGYTF. CDR3 in DNA: TGTGCCAGCAGCCCCCCCGCTGAGCTTGTAAAGTATGGCTACACCTTC.